This T cell receptor (beta chain) was captured in a study of shared clonotypes between healthy human individuals. TCRdb's table, derived via immunoSEQ multiplex PCR, lists solely in-frame clones and lacks some. Among about 1 million clones listed, about 75% were seen once. The V gene's germline CDR1 is MRHNA and CDR2 SNTAGT. Trimming stripped 8 bases from V and 5 bases from J, with 21 bases between. The CDR3 runs 15 residues. Overall study findings and caveats: Sampling covered nothing but blood. Tissue TCR repertoires likely differ from those found in blood.

Many counts were recorded for this clone. Its antigen is unknown. This chain joins TRBV6-4 and TRBJ1-2; D is perhaps TRBD1 (5 bases). The sequenced sample was memory CD4+ T cells sorted from blood. Described subset: CD45RA-negative fraction. The source is a man aged 18 to 35 in good health. The DNA for the CDR3 is TGTGCCAGCCGTCGAGGGGCCACCGGGGGGTATGGCTACACCTTC. This translates into CASRRGATGGYGYTF.